This TCR beta chain was captured in a study of blood T cells in healthy people across ages. Study-wide points: Estimated diversity that came from one million T cells was considered an underestimate. In the absence of known donor CMV status, changes in expanded clonotypes were possibly confounded.

This clonotype occurred many times. Antigen unknown. Primed by a sample-barcoded 5' primer and a J-beta primer mix, a second PCR proceeded for roughly 7 to 11 cycles. TCRdb re-called the 5' RACE reads through MiXCR, storing one row per CDR3 protein. The sample has about 760,000 distinct CDR3 sequences; around 50% are singletons. Germline V gene data show CDR1 as SGDLS and CDR2 as YYNGEE. The V gene end was trimmed by 0 bases and the J gene end by 2 bases; junction bases not matched to a gene: 7. There are 17 residues in the CDR3. The donors, aged roughly 6 to 100, were healthy Caucasians from Russia. The specimen sequenced was blood. This chain connects TRBV9 to TRBJ2-5; 10 nucleotides match TRBD2. This sequence was found in a man aged 35 to 55 in good health. This CDR3 is CASSVARVAGGQETQYF. DNA of the CDR3: TGTGCCAGCAGCGTAGCTCGGGTAGCGGGGGGTCAAGAGACCCAGTACTTC.